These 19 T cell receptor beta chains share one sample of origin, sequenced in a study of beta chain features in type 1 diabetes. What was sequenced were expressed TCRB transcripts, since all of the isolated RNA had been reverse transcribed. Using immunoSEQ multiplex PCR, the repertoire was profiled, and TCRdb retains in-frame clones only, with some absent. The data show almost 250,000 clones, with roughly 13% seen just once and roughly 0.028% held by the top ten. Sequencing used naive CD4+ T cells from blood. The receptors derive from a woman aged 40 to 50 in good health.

CDR3 sequence reads: CASSQKTGIGSTEAFF. Written as DNA, the CDR3 is TGTGCCAGCTCACAGAAAACAGGGATTGGAAGCACTGAAGCTTTCTTT. The chain is built from TRBV18 and TRBJ1-1; TRBD1 is a possible D gene (6 bases). Germline values: CDR1 KGHSH, CDR2 LQKENI. Trimming cost V 4 bases and J 4 bases, with 19 bases left between them. The CDR3 is 16 amino acids.

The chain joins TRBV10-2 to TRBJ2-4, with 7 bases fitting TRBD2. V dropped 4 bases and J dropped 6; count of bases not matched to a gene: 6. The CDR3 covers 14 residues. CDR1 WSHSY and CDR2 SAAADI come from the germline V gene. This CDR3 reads CASSAVGGSNIQYF. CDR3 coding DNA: TGCGCCAGCAGTGCCGTGGGGGGGTCAAACATTCAGTACTTC.

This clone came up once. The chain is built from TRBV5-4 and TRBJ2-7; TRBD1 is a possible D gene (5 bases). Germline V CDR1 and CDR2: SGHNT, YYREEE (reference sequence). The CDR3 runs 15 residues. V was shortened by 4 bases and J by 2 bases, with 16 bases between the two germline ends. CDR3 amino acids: CASSRPGRRAYEQYF. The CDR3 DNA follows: TGTGCCAGCAGCCGACCAGGGCGAAGGGCCTACGAGCAGTACTTC.

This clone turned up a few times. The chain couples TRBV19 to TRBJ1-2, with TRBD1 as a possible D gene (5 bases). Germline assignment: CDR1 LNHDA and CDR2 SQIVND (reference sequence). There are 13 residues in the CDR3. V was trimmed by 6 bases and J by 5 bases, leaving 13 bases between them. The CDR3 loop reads CASRTARGYGYTF. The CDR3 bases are TGTGCCAGTAGGACCGCACGGGGGTATGGCTACACCTTC.

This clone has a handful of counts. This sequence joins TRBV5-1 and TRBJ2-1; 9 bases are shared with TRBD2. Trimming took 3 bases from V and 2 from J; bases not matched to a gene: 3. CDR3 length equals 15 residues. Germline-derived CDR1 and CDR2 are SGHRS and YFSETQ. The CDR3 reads CASSSRGGAYNEQFF. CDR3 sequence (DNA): TGCGCCAGCAGCTCTCGCGGGGGGGCCTACAATGAGCAGTTCTTC.

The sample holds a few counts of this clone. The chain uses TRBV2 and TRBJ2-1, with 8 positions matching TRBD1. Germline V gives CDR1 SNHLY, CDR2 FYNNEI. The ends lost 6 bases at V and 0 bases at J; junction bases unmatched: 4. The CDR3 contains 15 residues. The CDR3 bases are TGTGCCAGCAGGGGCGACAGGGGCTCCTACAATGAGCAGTTCTTC. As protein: CASRGDRGSYNEQFF.

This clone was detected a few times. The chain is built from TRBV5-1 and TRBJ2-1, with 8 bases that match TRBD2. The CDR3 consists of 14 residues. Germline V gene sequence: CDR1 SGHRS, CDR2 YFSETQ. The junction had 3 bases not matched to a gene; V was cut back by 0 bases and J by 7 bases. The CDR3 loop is CASSLDGGVNEQFF. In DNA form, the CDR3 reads TGCGCCAGCAGCTTGGACGGGGGGGTAAATGAGCAGTTCTTC. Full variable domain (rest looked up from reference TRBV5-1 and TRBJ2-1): KAGVTQTPRYLIKTRGQQVTLSCSPISGHRSVSWYQQTPGQGLQFLFEYFSETQRNKGNFPGRFSGRQFSNSRSEMNVSTLELGDSALYLCASSLDGGVNEQFFGPGTRLTVL.

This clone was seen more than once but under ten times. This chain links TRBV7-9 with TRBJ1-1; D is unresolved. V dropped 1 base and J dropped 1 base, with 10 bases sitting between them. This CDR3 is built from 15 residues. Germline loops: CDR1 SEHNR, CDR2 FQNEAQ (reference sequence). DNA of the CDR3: TGTGCCAGCAGCTTAGTCGGGTCCTGGAACACTGAAGCTTTCTTT. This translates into CASSLVGSWNTEAFF.

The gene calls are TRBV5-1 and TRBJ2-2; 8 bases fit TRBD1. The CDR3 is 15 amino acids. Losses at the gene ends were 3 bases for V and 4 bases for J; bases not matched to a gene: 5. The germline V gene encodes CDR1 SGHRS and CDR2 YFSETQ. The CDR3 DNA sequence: TGCGCCAGCAGCTCCGGACAGGGCGTCACCGGGGAGCTGTTTTTT. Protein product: CASSSGQGVTGELFF.

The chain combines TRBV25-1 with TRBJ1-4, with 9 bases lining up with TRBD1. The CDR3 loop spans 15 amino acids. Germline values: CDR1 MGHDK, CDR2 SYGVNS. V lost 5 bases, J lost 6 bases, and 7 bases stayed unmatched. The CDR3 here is CASSFTGGAYEKLFF. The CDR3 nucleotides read TGTGCCAGCAGTTTCACAGGGGGCGCGTATGAAAAACTGTTTTTT.

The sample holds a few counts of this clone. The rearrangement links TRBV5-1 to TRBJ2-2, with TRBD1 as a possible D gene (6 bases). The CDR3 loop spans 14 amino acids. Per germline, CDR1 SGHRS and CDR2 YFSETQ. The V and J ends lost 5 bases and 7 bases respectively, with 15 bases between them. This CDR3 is CASRGDTTVGELFF. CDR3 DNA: TGCGCCAGCAGGGGGGACACTACTGTCGGGGAGCTGTTTTTT.

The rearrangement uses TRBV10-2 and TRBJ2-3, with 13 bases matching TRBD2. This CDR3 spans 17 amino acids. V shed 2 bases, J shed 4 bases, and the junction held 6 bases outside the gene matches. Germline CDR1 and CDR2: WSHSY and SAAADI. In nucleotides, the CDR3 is TGCGCCAGCAGTGAGCCGAAACTAGCGGGGGGGCCAGATACGCAGTATTTT. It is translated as CASSEPKLAGGPDTQYF.

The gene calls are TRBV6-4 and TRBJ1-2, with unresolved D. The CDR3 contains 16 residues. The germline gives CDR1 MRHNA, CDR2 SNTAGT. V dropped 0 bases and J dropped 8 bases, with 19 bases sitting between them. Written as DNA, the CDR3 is TGTGCCAGCAGTGACTCATTCTCCCTCCGGGGTGGAGGCTACACCTTC. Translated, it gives CASSDSFSLRGGGYTF.

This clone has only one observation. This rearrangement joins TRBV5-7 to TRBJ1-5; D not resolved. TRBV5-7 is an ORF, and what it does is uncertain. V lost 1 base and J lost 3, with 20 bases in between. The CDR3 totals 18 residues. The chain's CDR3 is CASSLSRDPTILNQPQHF. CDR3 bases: TGTGCCAGCAGCTTGAGCAGAGATCCCACTATTCTCAATCAGCCCCAGCATTTT.

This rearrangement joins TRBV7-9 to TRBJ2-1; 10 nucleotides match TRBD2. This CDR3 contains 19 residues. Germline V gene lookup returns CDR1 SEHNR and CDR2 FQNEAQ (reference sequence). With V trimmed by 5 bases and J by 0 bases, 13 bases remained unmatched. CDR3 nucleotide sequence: TGTGCCAGCAGCCCACGGGTAGCGGGGGGCCGCAGCTCCTACAATGAGCAGTTCTTC. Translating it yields CASSPRVAGGRSSYNEQFF.

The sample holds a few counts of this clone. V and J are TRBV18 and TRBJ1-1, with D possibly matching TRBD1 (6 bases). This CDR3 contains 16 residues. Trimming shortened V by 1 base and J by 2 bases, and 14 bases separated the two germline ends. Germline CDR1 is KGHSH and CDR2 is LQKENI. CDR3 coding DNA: TGTGCCAGCTCACCACTATCGGGAGGGGGAAACACTGAAGCTTTCTTT. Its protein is CASSPLSGGGNTEAFF.

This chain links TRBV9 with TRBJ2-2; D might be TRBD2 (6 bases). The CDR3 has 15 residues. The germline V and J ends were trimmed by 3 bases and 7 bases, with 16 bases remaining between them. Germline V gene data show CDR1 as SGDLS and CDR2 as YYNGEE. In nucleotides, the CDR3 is TGTGCCAGCAGCGACGGGACTCCTGGGGGCGGGGAGCTGTTTTTT. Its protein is CASSDGTPGGGELFF.

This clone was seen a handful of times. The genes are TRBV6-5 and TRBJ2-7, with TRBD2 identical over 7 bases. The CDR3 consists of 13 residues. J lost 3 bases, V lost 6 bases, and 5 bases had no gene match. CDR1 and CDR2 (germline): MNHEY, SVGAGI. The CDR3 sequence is CASRGTGGYEQYF. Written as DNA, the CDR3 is TGTGCCAGCAGGGGGACGGGAGGCTACGAGCAGTACTTC.

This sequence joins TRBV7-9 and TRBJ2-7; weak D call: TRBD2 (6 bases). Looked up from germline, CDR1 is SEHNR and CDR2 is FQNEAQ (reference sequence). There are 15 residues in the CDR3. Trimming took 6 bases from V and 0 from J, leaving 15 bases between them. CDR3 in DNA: TGTGCCAGCAGAGCCGGGCTAGCGAACTCCTACGAGCAGTACTTC. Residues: CASRAGLANSYEQYF.